What follows are 32 T cell receptor beta chains derived from one specimen sequenced in a study of CD8+ T cells in alopecia areata. cDNA reverse transcribed from extracted RNA served as the sequencing template. Method: immunoSEQ multiplex PCR; TCRdb's copy keeps in-frame clones and lacks some. This sample carries 200,000 to 300,000 clones and no singletons, and around 1.2% goes to the top ten. Combined cutaneous lymph node cells underwent sorting by CD4, CD8alpha, NKG2D, NKG2ACE and additional markers. Sequenced material: CD4+ T cells sorted from a lymph node. All receptors derive from a C3H/HeJ mouse with alopecia areata. As its MHC haplotype, the strain has H2-k.

On this clone itself: Gene names follow the mouse nomenclature. The observed sequence ends 4 residues before the CDR3 terminus, with the missing tail filled in from the germline J gene. The V call is TRBV13-1, the J call TRBJ2-7; TRBD1 aligns across 10 bases. Germline V gene sequence: CDR1 NSHNY, CDR2 SYGAGN. The CDR3 is 15 residues long. V lost 4 bases, J lost 1 base, and 5 bases stayed unmatched. CDR3 sequence: CASSRDRGGSYEQYF. CDR3 DNA (partial): TGTGCCAGCAGTCGGGACAGGGGAGGGTCCTAT.

Of note for this clone: The gene names given are mouse names. The CDR3 end falls 4 residues outside the read, so it is completed with the germline J gene. This chain links TRBV13-1 with TRBJ2-5; 11 positions match TRBD1. The germline gives CDR1 NSHNY, CDR2 SYGAGN. This CDR3 is 15 amino acids long. CDR3 bases read: TGTGCCAGCAGTGATTTGGGACAGGGGGAAGAC. Protein product: CASSDLGQGED. The full CDR3 reads CASSDLGQGEDTQYF.

On this clone: Genes here carry mouse names. The read ends 4 residues early relative to the CDR3; the germline J gene fills the gap. This rearrangement joins TRBV13-1 to TRBJ1-1; 8 bases agree with TRBD1. Germline assignment: CDR1 NSHNY and CDR2 SYGAGN. The J segment lost 3 bases and the V segment lost 5 bases, leaving 6 bases of the junction unmatched. This CDR3 region has 14 residues. The covered CDR3 bases are TGTGCCAGCAGGGAACAGGGGGGAGACACA. The encoded protein is CASREQGGDT. The full CDR3 reads CASREQGGDTEVFF.

For this clone: Mouse germline and gene names are used. The read terminates 4 residues ahead of where the CDR3 ends, so the germline J gene completes it. V and J are TRBV1 and TRBJ2-7, with 12 bases lining up with TRBD2. J was trimmed by 2 bases and V by 0 bases; bases with no gene match: 2. The CDR3 spans 16 residues. From germline, CDR1 is NSQYPW and CDR2 LRSPGD (reference sequence). Partial CDR3 DNA: TGCACCTGCAGTGCAGATGGGGACTGGGGGGCCTAT. Protein: CTCSADGDWGAY. Given in full, the CDR3 is CTCSADGDWGAYEQYF.

About this clone: The gene names given are mouse names. The observed sequence ends 4 residues before the CDR3 terminus, with the missing tail filled in from the germline J gene. This chain uses TRBV31 with TRBJ1-2, with D maybe TRBD1 (6 bases). Germline V gene data show CDR1 as GKSSPN and CDR2 as SITVG. The CDR3 runs 12 residues. The V and J ends lost 7 bases and 0 bases respectively, with 9 bases between them. The CDR3 here is CASGQSNSDYTF. The CDR3 bases that were read are TGTGCCTCGGGACAATCAAACTCC.

Comments on this clone: Genes and germline come from the mouse. The CDR3 is cut off 4 residues early in the read; its end comes from the germline J gene. Other nucleotide sequences in the sample specify the same CDR3. This rearrangement joins TRBV29 to TRBJ2-5; 11 bases match TRBD1. Per germline, CDR1 MSHET and CDR2 SYDVDS. The CDR3 has 14 residues. The covered CDR3 bases are TGTGCTAGCAGCCCCGGGACAGGGGGGGAC. It translates to CASSPGTGGD. In full, the CDR3 reads CASSPGTGGDTQYF.

A remark on this clone: Gene names denote mouse genes. The sequence runs out 4 residues before the end of the CDR3; the remainder is reconstructed from the germline J gene. The gene calls are TRBV1 and TRBJ2-7; the D is unclear. CDR1 and CDR2 from the germline V gene are NSQYPW and LRSPGD (reference sequence). The V and J ends lost 4 bases and 3 bases respectively, with 7 bases between them. The CDR3 extends over 12 amino acids. The CDR3 spells CTCSEQNYEQYF. The sequenced part of the CDR3 DNA is TGCACCTGCAGTGAACAAAACTAT.

To note about this clone: Mouse germline and gene names are used. The CDR3 region is CTCSAGQIQDTQYF. CDR3 bases read: TGCACCTGCAGTGCGGGACAAATCCAAGAC. The J gene is TRBJ2-5, the V gene TRBV1, with D possibly TRBD1 on 6 matching bases. The read comes to an end 4 residues before the CDR3 does, leaving the germline J gene to fill in the end. Trimming took 3 bases from V and 2 from J, leaving 9 bases between them. This CDR3 is 14 amino acids long. Germline V CDR1 and CDR2: NSQYPW, LRSPGD (reference sequence).

Concerning this clone itself: Any gene name here is a mouse gene name. CDR3 DNA, as far as it was read: TGTGCCAGCAGTTCGGGACTGGGGGGCGAAGAC. Protein: CASSSGLGGED. The whole CDR3 sequence reads CASSSGLGGEDTQYF. This chain joins TRBV13-1 and TRBJ2-5; 12 positions match TRBD2. The read ends 4 residues shy of where the CDR3 ends; the end is completed using the germline J gene. The CDR3 has 15 amino acids. Germline V gene sequence: CDR1 NSHNY, CDR2 SYGAGN.

This clone came up a few times. Gene names and germline refer to mouse. The CDR3 is cut off 4 residues early in the read; its end comes from the germline J gene. The chain recombines TRBV13-2 with TRBJ2-5, with D unresolved. Germline V CDR1 and CDR2: NNHNN, SYGAGS (reference sequence). This CDR3 has 12 amino acids. This chain's CDR3 is CASGDRKDTQYF. Incomplete CDR3 DNA: TGTGCCAGCGGTGACAGGAAAGAC.

This clone was picked up a small number of times. Mouse germline and gene names are used. The observed sequence ends 4 residues before the CDR3 terminus, with the missing tail filled in from the germline J gene. This chain links TRBV13-1 with TRBJ2-5, with a possible D match to TRBD1 (6 bases). V lost 1 base and J 1 base, leaving 13 bases between the germline ends. Germline-derived CDR1 and CDR2 are NSHNY and SYGAGN. This CDR3 is built from 16 residues. The chain's CDR3 is CASSDLDEGDQDTQYF. The sequenced part of the CDR3 DNA is TGTGCCAGCAGTGATCTCGACGAGGGGGACCAAGAC.

This clone was picked up a small number of times. Gene names refer to mouse genes. The read stops 3 residues short of the end of the CDR3; the missing end is completed from the germline J gene. This sample includes further DNA sequences coding for the same CDR3. V usage is TRBV19 and J usage is TRBJ1-6, with D possibly TRBD1 on 6 matching bases. TRBJ1-6 qualifies as an ORF whose function is uncertain. The CDR3 runs to 14 residues. The V gene's germline CDR1 is FNHDT and CDR2 SITEND (reference sequence). V gave up 4 bases and J gave up 4 bases, with 9 bases separating them. CDR3 sequence reads: CASSRTDYNSPLYF. CDR3 DNA (partial): TGTGCCAGCAGTCGGACAGATTATAATTCGCCC.

This clone has just a few counts. The germline and genes are mouse ones. The CDR3 goes on 4 residues after the read ends, and that part is filled in from the germline J gene. The chain recombines TRBV13-1 with TRBJ1-1; weak D call: TRBD1 (5 bases). The germline gives CDR1 NSHNY, CDR2 SYGAGN. V was pared by 4 bases and J by 0 bases, with 10 bases between. The CDR3 length is 14 residues. The sequenced part of the CDR3 DNA is TGTGCCAGCAGTTGGACATCAGCAAACACA. Protein: CASSWTSANT. The CDR3 reads in full as CASSWTSANTEVFF.

Of note for this clone: Here the gene names and germline are mouse. The CDR3 extends 4 residues past the end of the read, so its final part is completed from the germline J gene. The chain joins TRBV13-1 to TRBJ1-2; D remains ambiguous. The CDR3 is 11 amino acids. Germline CDR1 is NSHNY and CDR2 is SYGAGN. CDR3 sequence reads: CASSALYDYTF. The sequenced part of the CDR3 DNA is TGTGCCAGCAGTGCCCTCTAC.

This clone has only a few counts. The genes are named according to mouse. The read halts 4 residues ahead of the CDR3 end, with the missing end drawn from the germline J gene. The V call is TRBV13-3, the J call TRBJ1-1; D is possibly TRBD1 (6 bases). The V gene's germline CDR1 is NNHDY and CDR2 SYVADS. This CDR3 comprises 14 residues. V was clipped by 5 bases and J by 3 bases, with 14 bases between them. CDR3 DNA (partial): TGTGCCAGCAGCGTACAGGGAGGGGACACA. Residues: CASSVQGGDT. The full CDR3 protein reads CASSVQGGDTEVFF.

In the case of this clone: The germline and genes are mouse ones. Read coverage stops 4 residues before the CDR3 terminus; the germline J gene supplies the remainder. This chain connects TRBV13-1 to TRBJ2-1, with TRBD2 identical over 10 bases. Trimming removed 0 bases from V and 3 bases from J; junction bases left unmatched: 3. This CDR3 has 16 residues. The germline gives CDR1 NSHNY, CDR2 SYGAGN. The sequenced CDR3 bases are TGTGCCAGCAGTGATGCGGACTGGGGGTCCTATGCT. Residues: CASSDADWGSYA. The CDR3 reads in full as CASSDADWGSYAEQFF.

Concerning this clone: Each gene name is a mouse one. The observed sequence ends 3 residues before the CDR3 terminus, with the missing tail filled in from the germline J gene. The rearrangement joins TRBV19 to TRBJ1-6, with D possibly matching TRBD1 (5 bases). TRBJ1-6 has ORF status, its function being uncertain. Trimming pared 2 bases from V and 4 bases from J, leaving 13 bases between. This CDR3 contains 16 residues. CDR1 is FNHDT and CDR2 is SITEND in the germline V gene (reference sequence). CDR3 sequence: CASSMRQGGYNSPLYF. Partial CDR3 DNA: TGTGCCAGCAGTATGCGGCAGGGAGGGTATAATTCGCCC.

On this clone itself: Gene labels here are mouse ones. With the read ending 4 residues before the CDR3 end, the germline J gene is used to fill in that end. The J gene is TRBJ1-2, the V gene TRBV19; 7 nucleotides match TRBD1. There are 13 residues in the CDR3. Germline CDR1 and CDR2: FNHDT and SITEND (reference sequence). This CDR3 reads CASSMYRGSDYTF. The CDR3 DNA, read in part, is TGTGCCAGCAGTATGTACAGGGGATCC.

A note on this clone: Gene names and germline match the mouse. From the germline J gene comes the end of the CDR3, since the read stops 3 residues before it. This chain links TRBV13-3 with TRBJ1-6; 9 bases are a match to TRBD1. TRBJ1-6 is an open reading frame, and its role is uncertain. V lost 4 bases and J lost 0; bases outside the gene matches: 2. This CDR3 region has 16 residues. The germline CDR1 and CDR2 sequences are NNHDY and SYVADS. Here the CDR3 reads CASSKQGASYNSPLYF. The part of the CDR3 DNA that was read is TGTGCCAGCAGTAAACAGGGGGCTTCCTATAATTCGCCC.

This clone was found a few times. This may be a read error, as it is one base from a much larger clone. Mouse gene names and germline throughout. The CDR3 end is not reached by the read, which stops 4 residues before it; the germline J gene fills it in. This rearrangement joins TRBV19 to TRBJ1-1; the match to TRBD1 covers 11 bases. Looked up from germline, CDR1 is FNHDT and CDR2 is SITEND (reference sequence). CDR3 length: 13 amino acids. Trimming took 4 bases from V and 4 from J; bases not matched to a gene: 0. CDR3 loop: CASSGTGGTEVFF. Incomplete CDR3 DNA: TGTGCCAGCAGTGGGACAGGGGGCACA.

Many counts were recorded for this clone. The germline and genes are mouse ones. Read coverage stops 4 residues before the CDR3 terminus; the germline J gene supplies the remainder. V is TRBV17 and J is TRBJ2-2, with D perhaps TRBD1 (6 bases). The CDR3 is 14 residues long. CDR1 and CDR2 from the germline V gene are MNHDT and YYDKIL. Trimming stripped 0 bases from V and 6 bases from J, with 8 bases between. The sequenced part of the CDR3 DNA is TGTGCTAGCAGTAGAGATCAGGGGCCCGGG. Protein product: CASSRDQGPG. The whole CDR3 protein reads CASSRDQGPGQLYF.

As regards this clone: All gene names here are mouse names. Coverage ceases 4 residues before the CDR3 finishes, and the germline J gene fills in the end. The genes are TRBV19 and TRBJ2-3; weak D call: TRBD1 (5 bases). The germline V gene has CDR1 FNHDT and CDR2 SITEND (reference sequence). Trimming took 2 bases from V and 2 from J, leaving 9 bases between them. The CDR3 contains 14 residues. The CDR3 DNA, read in part, is TGTGCCAGCAGTATCGCAGGGCCTGCAGAA. Its protein is CASSIAGPAE. The whole CDR3 protein reads CASSIAGPAETLYF. The full variable domain, its missing parts supplied by reference TRBV19 and TRBJ2-3, is GGIITQTPKFLIGQEGQKLTLKCQQNFNHDTMYWYRQDSGKGLRLIYYSITENDLQKGDLSEGYDASREKKSSFSLTVTSAQKNEMAVFLCASSIAGPAETLYFGSGTRLTVL.

About this clone itself: The gene names given are mouse names. The read terminates 4 residues before the CDR3 end, so the remaining end is supplied by the germline J gene. This chain uses TRBV13-1 with TRBJ2-1, with TRBD2 identical over 11 bases. CDR3 size: 17 residues. Germline CDR1 NSHNY, CDR2 SYGAGN. The ends lost 2 bases at V and 2 bases at J; junction bases unmatched: 6. CDR3: CASSDPRLGGDYAEQFF. CDR3 DNA (partial): TGTGCCAGCAGTGACCCCCGACTGGGGGGGGACTATGCT.

This clone turned up a few times. Each gene name is a mouse one. The observed sequence ends 4 residues before the CDR3 terminus, with the missing tail filled in from the germline J gene. The chain links TRBV13-2 to TRBJ1-2; D not resolved. Germline CDR1 reads NNHNN; CDR2 reads SYGAGS (reference sequence). Trimming left V 2 bases short and J 0 bases short, with 8 bases between. The CDR3 has 14 amino acids. Here the CDR3 reads CASGDRFANSDYTF. The sequenced CDR3 bases are TGTGCCAGCGGTGACAGGTTTGCAAACTCC.

A remark on this clone: Mouse names are used for the genes. The CDR3 goes on 4 residues after the read ends, and that part is filled in from the germline J gene. The chain is built from TRBV5 and TRBJ2-1; 7 bases match TRBD1. Germline-derived CDR1 and CDR2 are LGHNA and YNLKQL (reference sequence). The CDR3 has 16 residues. V lost 0 bases, J lost 1 base, and 3 bases stayed unmatched. CDR3: CASSQDPDRNYAEQFF. The part of the CDR3 DNA that was read is TGTGCCAGCAGCCAAGACCCGGACAGGAACTATGCT.

The sample holds a few counts of this clone. Gene names and germline refer to mouse. The read ends 4 residues shy of where the CDR3 ends; the end is completed using the germline J gene. The chain has TRBV5 and TRBJ2-3; TRBD2 matches 10 bases. Per germline, CDR1 LGHNA and CDR2 YNLKQL (reference sequence). J lost 2 bases, V lost 4 bases, and 6 bases had no gene match. The CDR3 loop spans 16 amino acids. Here the CDR3 reads CASSPRPGGAAETLYF. The covered CDR3 bases are TGTGCCAGCAGCCCTCGCCCTGGGGGGGCTGCAGAA.

This clone was recorded a few times. Gene names denote mouse genes. Coverage ceases 4 residues before the CDR3 finishes, and the germline J gene fills in the end. The J gene is TRBJ1-2, the V gene TRBV13-3; a weak D match, TRBD1 (5 bases). The CDR3 is 14 residues long. Trimming took off 4 bases at V and 4 bases at J, with 14 bases between the two ends. Germline loops: CDR1 NNHDY, CDR2 SYVADS. This CDR3 is CASSPFGGGSDYTF. CDR3 DNA (partial): TGTGCCAGCAGTCCCTTCGGGGGGGGCTCC.

This clone was seen only a few times. These gene names are mouse names. The read is 4 residues too short to cover the CDR3 end, so that end is filled in from the germline J gene. The chain employs TRBV13-3 and TRBJ2-3, with D tentatively TRBD1 (5 bases). Trimming stripped 5 bases from V and 0 bases from J, with 10 bases between. The CDR3 length is 14 residues. Germline V gene data show CDR1 as NNHDY and CDR2 as SYVADS. The CDR3 reads CASSVQESAETLYF. The sequenced CDR3 bases are TGTGCCAGCAGCGTACAGGAGAGTGCAGAA.

This clone has only a few counts. All gene names here are mouse names. Sequencing ends 4 residues short of the CDR3 end; the germline J gene provides the rest. Other nucleotide sequences from this sample produce the same CDR3. The chain links TRBV19 to TRBJ2-5; 9 bases line up with TRBD1. The CDR3 sequence is 13 residues long. CDR1 is FNHDT, CDR2 SITEND, per germline (reference sequence). The CDR3 bases that were read are TGTGCCAGCAGCCGGGACAGGGAGGAC. It yields the protein CASSRDRED. The full CDR3 protein reads CASSRDREDTQYF.

As to this clone: Genes and germline come from the mouse. The CDR3 end falls 4 residues outside the read, so it is completed with the germline J gene. Other DNA sequences in this specimen translate into the identical CDR3. The chain joins TRBV1 to TRBJ2-4, with 7 positions matching TRBD2. CDR3 length equals 15 residues. V was pared by 3 bases and J by 0 bases, with 3 bases of the junction left unmatched. CDR1 is NSQYPW and CDR2 is LRSPGD in the germline V gene (reference sequence). CDR3 residues: CTCSAAGGSQNTLYF. CDR3 DNA (partial): TGCACCTGCAGTGCGGCTGGGGGTAGTCAAAAC.

Points on this clone: Genes here carry mouse names. The CDR3 end is not reached by the read, which stops 4 residues before it; the germline J gene fills it in. The chain couples TRBV3 to TRBJ2-5, with D possibly being TRBD1 (5 bases). The germline CDR1 and CDR2 sequences are SNHLY and FYNGKV (reference sequence). CDR3 length: 13 residues. CDR3 sequence: CASSLAGEDTQYF. Partial CDR3 DNA: TGTGCCAGCAGCTTAGCAGGGGAAGAC.

This clone was detected only a few times. Gene names are mouse gene names. The read ends 4 residues early relative to the CDR3; the germline J gene fills the gap. The chain combines TRBV19 with TRBJ2-1; no firm D call. Trimming took 4 bases from V and 6 from J, leaving 8 bases between them. Germline assignment: CDR1 FNHDT and CDR2 SITEND (reference sequence). The CDR3 runs to 12 residues. CDR3 protein: CASSPTFAEQFF. The CDR3 bases that were read are TGTGCCAGCAGTCCGACTTTTGCT.